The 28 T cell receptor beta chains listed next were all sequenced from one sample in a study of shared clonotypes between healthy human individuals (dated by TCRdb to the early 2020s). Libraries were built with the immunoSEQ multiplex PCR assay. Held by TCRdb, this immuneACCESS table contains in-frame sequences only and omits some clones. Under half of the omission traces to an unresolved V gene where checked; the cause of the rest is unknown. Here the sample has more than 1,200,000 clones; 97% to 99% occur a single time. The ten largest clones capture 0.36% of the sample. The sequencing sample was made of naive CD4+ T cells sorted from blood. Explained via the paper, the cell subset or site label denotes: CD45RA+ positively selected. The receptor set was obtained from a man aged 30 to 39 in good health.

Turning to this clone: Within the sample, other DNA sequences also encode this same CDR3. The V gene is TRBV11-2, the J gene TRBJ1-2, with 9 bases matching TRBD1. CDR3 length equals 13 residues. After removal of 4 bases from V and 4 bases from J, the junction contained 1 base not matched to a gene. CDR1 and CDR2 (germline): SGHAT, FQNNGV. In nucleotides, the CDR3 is TGTGCCAGCAGCTCGGACAGGGGCTATGGCTACACCTTC. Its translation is CASSSDRGYGYTF.

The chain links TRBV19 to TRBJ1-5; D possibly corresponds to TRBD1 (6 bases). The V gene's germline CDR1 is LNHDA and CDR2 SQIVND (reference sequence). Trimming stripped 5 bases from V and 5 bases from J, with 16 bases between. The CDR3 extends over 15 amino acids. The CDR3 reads CASSLPGQAYQPQHF. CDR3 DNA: TGTGCCAGTAGTTTACCGGGACAAGCTTATCAGCCCCAGCATTTT.

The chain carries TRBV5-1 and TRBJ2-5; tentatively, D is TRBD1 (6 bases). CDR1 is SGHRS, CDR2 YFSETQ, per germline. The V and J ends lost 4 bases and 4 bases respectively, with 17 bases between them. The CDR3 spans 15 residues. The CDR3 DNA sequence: TGCGCCAGCAGCCACAACCACCCCAGGGGAGAGACCCAGTACTTC. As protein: CASSHNHPRGETQYF.

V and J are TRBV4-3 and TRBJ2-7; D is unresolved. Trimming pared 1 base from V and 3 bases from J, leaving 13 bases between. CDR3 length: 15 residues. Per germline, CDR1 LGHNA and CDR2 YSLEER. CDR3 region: CASSQASWQDYEQYF. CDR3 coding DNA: TGCGCCAGCAGCCAAGCGTCCTGGCAGGACTACGAGCAGTACTTC.

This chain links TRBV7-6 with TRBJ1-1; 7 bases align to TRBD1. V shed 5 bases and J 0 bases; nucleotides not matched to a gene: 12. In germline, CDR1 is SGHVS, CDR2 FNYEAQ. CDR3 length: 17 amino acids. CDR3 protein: CASSPPDRAYMNTEAFF. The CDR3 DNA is TGTGCCAGCAGCCCCCCCGACAGGGCCTATATGAACACTGAAGCTTTCTTT.

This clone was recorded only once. This CDR3 is CASSLGRGPTTTEQYF. The CDR3, as DNA: TGCGCCAGCAGCTTGGGCAGGGGGCCTACTACTACTGAGCAGTACTTC. The V gene is TRBV5-1, the J gene TRBJ2-7; 8 positions agree with TRBD1. Unmatched junction bases numbered 12, after V lost 0 bases and J lost 7 bases. Germline V gene sequence: CDR1 SGHRS, CDR2 YFSETQ. The CDR3 has 16 amino acids.

The CDR3 spells CASTPSGTYNEQFF. The CDR3, as DNA: TGTGCCAGCACTCCTAGCGGAACCTACAATGAGCAGTTCTTC. The genes are TRBV25-1 and TRBJ2-1; TRBD2 matches 7 bases. CDR3 size: 14 residues. CDR1 and CDR2 from the germline V gene are MGHDK and SYGVNS. The junction had 5 bases not matched to a gene; V was cut back by 7 bases and J by 2 bases.

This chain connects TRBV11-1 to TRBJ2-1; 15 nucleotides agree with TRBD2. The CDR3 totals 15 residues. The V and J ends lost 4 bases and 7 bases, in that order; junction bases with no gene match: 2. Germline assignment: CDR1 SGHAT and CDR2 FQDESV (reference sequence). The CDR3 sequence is CASSSGLAGGNEQFF. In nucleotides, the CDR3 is TGTGCCAGCAGCTCGGGACTAGCGGGAGGAAATGAGCAGTTCTTC.

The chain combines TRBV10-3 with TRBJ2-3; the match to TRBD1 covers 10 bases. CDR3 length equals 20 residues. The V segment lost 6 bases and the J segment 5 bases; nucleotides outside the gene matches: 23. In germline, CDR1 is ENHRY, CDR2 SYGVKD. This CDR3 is CAISEHRDRGSREGEDTQYF. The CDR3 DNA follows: TGTGCCATCAGCGAACACCGGGACAGGGGTTCGAGGGAAGGGGAAGATACGCAGTATTTT.

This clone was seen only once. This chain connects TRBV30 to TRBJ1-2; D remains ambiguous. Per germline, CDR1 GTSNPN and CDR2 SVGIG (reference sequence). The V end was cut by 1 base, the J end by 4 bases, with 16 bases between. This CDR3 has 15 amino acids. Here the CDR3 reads CAWSGSNRPGYGYTF. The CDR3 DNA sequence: TGTGCCTGGAGTGGCTCAAACCGGCCAGGCTATGGCTACACCTTC.

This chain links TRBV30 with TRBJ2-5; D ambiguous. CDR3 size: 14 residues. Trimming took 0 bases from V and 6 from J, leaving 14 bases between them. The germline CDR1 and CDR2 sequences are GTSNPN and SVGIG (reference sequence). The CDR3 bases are TGTGCCTGGAGTGTGGGTGGGTCCGGTAAGACCCAGTACTTC. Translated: CAWSVGGSGKTQYF.

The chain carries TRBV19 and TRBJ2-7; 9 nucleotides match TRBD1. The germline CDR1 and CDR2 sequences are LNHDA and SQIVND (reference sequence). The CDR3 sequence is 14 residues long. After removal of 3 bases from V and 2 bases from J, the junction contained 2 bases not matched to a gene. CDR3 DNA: TGTGCCAGTAGTATTGGGGACAGGGCCTACGAGCAGTACTTC. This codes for CASSIGDRAYEQYF.

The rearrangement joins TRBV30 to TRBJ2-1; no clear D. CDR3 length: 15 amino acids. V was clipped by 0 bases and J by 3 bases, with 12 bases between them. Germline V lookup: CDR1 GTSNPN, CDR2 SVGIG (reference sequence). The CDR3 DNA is TGTGCCTGGAGTGTACGCAGGCGAGACTACAATGAGCAGTTCTTC. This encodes CAWSVRRRDYNEQFF.

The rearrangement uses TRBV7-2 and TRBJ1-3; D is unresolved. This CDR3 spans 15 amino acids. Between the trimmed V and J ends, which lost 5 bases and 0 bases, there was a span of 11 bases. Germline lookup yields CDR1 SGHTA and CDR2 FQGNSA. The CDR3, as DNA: TGTGCCAGCAGCGACCGGGAGAGCTCTGGAAACACCATATATTTT. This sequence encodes CASSDRESSGNTIYF. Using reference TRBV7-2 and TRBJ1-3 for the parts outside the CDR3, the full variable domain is GAGVSQSPSNKVTEKGKDVELRCDPISGHTALYWYRQSLGQGLEFLIYFQGNSAPDKSGLPSDRFSAERTGGSVSTLTIQRTQQEDSAVYLCASSDRESSGNTIYFGEGSWLTVV.

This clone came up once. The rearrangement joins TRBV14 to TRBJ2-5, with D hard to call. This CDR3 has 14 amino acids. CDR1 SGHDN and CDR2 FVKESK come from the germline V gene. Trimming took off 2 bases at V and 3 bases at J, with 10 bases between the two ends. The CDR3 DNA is TGTGCCAGCAGCCAAATTGGGATCGAAGAGACCCAGTACTTC. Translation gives CASSQIGIEETQYF.

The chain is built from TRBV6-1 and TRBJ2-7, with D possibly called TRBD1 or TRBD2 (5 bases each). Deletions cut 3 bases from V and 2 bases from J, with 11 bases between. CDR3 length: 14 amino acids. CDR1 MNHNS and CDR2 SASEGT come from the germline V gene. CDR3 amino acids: CASSELRGTYEQYF. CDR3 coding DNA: TGTGCCAGCAGTGAGTTGAGGGGAACCTACGAGCAGTACTTC.

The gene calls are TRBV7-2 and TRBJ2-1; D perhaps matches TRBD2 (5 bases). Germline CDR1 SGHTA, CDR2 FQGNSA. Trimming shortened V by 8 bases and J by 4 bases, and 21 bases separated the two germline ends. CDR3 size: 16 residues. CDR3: CASGPQPRGWYNEQFF. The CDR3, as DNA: TGTGCCAGCGGACCACAACCGCGCGGGTGGTACAATGAGCAGTTCTTC.

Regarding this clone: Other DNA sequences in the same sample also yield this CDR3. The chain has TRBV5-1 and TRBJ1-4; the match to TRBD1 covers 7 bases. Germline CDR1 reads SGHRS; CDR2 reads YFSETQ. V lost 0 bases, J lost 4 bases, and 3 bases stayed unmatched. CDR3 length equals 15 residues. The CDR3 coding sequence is TGCGCCAGCAGCTTGGCCGGGACAGATAATGAAAAACTGTTTTTT. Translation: CASSLAGTDNEKLFF.

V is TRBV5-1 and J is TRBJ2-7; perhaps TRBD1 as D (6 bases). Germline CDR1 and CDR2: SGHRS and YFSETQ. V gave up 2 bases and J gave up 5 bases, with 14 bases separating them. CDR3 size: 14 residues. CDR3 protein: CASSLQGDEDEQYF. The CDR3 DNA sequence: TGCGCCAGCAGCTTACAGGGAGATGAAGACGAGCAGTACTTC.

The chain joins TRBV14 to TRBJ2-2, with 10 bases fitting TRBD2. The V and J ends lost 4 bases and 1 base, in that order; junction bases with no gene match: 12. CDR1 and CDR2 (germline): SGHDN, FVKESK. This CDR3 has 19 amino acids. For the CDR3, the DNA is TGTGCCAGCAGCCCCTGGGTGTCTAGCGGGAGTATGAACACCGGGGAGCTGTTTTTT. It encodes CASSPWVSSGSMNTGELFF.

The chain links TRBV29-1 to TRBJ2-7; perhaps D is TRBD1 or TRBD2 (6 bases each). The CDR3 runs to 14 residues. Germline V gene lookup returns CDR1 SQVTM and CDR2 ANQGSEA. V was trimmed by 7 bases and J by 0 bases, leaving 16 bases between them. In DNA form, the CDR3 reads TGCAGCGCCCTAGGAGGGGGAAGCTCCTACGAGCAGTACTTC. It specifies CSALGGGSSYEQYF.

CDR3 sequence reads: CASPEREGTEAFF. The DNA of the CDR3 is TGTGCCAGCCCTGAGAGGGAAGGCACTGAAGCTTTCTTT. V gene TRBV6-6 combines with J gene TRBJ1-1; no firm D call. CDR1 MNHNY and CDR2 SVGAGI come from the germline V gene (reference sequence). V was shortened by 8 bases and J by 4 bases, with 14 bases between the two germline ends. This CDR3 contains 13 residues.

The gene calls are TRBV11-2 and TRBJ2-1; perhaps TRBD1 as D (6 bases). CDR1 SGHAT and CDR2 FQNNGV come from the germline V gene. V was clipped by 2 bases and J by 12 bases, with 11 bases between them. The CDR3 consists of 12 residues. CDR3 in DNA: TGTGCCAGCAGCTTACTGTCCAGGGGGCAGTTCTTC. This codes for CASSLLSRGQFF.

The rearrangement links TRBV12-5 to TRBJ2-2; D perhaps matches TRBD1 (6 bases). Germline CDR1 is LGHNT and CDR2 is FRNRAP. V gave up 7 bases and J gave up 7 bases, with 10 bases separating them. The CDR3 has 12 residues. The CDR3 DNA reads TGTGCTAGTGTTGGGACATACGGGGAGCTGTTTTTT. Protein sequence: CASVGTYGELFF. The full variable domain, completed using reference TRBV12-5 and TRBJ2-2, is DARVTQTPRHKVTEMGQEVTMRCQPILGHNTVFWYRQTMMQGLELLAYFRNRAPLDDSGMPKDRFSAEMPDATLATLKIQPSEPRDSAVYFCASVGTYGELFFGEGSRLTVL.

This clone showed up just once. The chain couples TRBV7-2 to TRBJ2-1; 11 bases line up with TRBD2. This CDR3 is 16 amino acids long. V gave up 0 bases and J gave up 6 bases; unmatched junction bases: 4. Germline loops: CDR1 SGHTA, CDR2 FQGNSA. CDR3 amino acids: CASSLALLAGGNEQFF. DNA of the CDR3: TGTGCCAGCAGCTTAGCTCTTCTAGCGGGAGGCAATGAGCAGTTCTTC. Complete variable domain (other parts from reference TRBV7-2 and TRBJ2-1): GAGVSQSPSNKVTEKGKDVELRCDPISGHTALYWYRQSLGQGLEFLIYFQGNSAPDKSGLPSDRFSAERTGGSVSTLTIQRTQQEDSAVYLCASSLALLAGGNEQFFGPGTRLTVL.

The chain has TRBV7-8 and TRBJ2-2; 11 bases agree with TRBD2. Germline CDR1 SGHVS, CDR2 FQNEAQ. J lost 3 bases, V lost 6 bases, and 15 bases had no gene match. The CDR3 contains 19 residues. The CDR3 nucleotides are TGTGCCAGCAGGCAACTAGCGGGAGCTCTCGGACGATACACCGGGGAGCTGTTTTTT. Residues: CASRQLAGALGRYTGELFF.

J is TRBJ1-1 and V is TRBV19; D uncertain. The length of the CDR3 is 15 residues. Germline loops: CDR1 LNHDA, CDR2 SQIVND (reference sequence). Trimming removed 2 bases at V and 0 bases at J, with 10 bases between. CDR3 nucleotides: TGTGCCAGTAGTATATTGGCTGAAATGAACACTGAAGCTTTCTTT. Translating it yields CASSILAEMNTEAFF. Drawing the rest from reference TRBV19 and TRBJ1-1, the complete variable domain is DGGITQSPKYLFRKEGQNVTLSCEQNLNHDAMYWYRQDPGQGLRLIYYSQIVNDFQKGDIAEGYSVSREKKESFPLTVTSAQKNPTAFYLCASSILAEMNTEAFFGQGTRLTVV.

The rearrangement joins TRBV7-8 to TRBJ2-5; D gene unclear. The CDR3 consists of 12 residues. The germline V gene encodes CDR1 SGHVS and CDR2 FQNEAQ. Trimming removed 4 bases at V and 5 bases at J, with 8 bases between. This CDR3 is CASSSGGETQYF. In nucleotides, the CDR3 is TGTGCCAGCAGCTCAGGTGGCGAGACCCAGTACTTC.